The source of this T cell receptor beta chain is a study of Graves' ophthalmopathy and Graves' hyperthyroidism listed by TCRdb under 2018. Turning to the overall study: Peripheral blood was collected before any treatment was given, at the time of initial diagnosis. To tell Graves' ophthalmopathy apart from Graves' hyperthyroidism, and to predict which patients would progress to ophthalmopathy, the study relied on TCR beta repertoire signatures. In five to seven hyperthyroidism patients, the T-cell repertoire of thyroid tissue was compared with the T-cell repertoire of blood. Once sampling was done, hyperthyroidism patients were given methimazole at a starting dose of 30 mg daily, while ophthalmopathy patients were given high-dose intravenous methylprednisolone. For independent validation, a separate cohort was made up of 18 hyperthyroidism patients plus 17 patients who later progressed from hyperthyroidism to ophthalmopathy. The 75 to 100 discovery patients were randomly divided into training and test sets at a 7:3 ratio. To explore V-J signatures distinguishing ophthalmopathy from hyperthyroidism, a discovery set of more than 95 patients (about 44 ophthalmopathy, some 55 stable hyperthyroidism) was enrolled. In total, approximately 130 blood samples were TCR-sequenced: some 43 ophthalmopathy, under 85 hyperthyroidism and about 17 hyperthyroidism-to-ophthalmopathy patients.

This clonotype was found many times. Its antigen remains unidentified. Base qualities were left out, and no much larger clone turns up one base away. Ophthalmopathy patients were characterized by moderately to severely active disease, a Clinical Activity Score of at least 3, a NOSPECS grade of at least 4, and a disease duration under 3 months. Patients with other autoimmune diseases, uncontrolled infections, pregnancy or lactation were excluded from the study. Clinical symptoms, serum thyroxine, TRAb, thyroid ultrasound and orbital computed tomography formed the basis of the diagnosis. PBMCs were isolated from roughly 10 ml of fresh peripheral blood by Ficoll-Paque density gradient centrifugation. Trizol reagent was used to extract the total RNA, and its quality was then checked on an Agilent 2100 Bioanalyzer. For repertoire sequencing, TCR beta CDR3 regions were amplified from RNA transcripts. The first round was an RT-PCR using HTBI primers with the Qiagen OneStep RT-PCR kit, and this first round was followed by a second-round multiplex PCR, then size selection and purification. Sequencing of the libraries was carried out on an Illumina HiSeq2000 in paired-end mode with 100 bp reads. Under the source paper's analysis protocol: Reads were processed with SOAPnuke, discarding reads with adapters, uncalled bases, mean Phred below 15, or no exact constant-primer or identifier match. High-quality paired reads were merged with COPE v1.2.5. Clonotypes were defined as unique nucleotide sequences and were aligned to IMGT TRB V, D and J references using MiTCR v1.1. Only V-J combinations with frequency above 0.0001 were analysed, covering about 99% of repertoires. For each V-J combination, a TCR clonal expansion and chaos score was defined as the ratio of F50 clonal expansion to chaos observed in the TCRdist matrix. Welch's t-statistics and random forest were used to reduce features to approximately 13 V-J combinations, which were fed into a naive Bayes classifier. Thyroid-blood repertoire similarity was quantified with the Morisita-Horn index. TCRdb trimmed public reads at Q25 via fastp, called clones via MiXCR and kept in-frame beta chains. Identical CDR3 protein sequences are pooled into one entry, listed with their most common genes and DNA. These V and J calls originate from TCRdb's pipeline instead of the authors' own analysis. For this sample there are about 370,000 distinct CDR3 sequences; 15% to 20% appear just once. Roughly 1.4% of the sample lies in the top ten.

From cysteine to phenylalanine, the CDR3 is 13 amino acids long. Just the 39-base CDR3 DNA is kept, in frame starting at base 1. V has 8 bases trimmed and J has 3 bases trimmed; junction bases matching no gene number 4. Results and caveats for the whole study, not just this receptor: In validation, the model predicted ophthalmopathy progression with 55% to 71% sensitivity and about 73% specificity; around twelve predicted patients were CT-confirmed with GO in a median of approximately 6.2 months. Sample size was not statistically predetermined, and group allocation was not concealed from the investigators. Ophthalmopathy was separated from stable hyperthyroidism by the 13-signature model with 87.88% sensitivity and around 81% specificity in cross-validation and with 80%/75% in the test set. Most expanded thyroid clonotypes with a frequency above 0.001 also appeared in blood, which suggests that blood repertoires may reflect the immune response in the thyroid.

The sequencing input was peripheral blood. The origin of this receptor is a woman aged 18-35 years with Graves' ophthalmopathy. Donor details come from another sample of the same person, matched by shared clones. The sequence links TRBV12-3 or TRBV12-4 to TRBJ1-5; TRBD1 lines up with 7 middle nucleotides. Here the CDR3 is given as CASSRGVNQPQHF. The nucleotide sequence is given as TGTGCCAGCTCCAGGGGGGTCAATCAGCCCCAGCATTTT.